These 31 T cell receptor beta chains came from one sample sequenced in a study of blood T cell repertoires in COVID-19 (dated by TCRdb to 2020 to 2022). The library was produced with the immunoSEQ multiplex PCR assay. TCRdb stores this immuneACCESS table with in-frame sequences only. Part of the clones is absent; in the studies checked, under half of the shortfall reflects unresolved V genes, and no reason is known for the rest. The sample data list some 120,000 clones, and around 80% of these were observed just once. The ten largest clones add up to more than 5% of the sample. The specimen sequenced was peripheral blood. The receptors were sampled from a man older than 75 with active or convalescent COVID-19.

The chain combines TRBV2 with TRBJ1-3; D ambiguous. The CDR3 runs to 15 residues. Germline-derived CDR1 and CDR2 are SNHLY and FYNNEI. Trimming stripped 7 bases from V and 9 bases from J, with 22 bases between. In DNA, the CDR3 is TGTGCCAGCAAAAACGAAGGGCCCAGCGGTATCACCATATATTTT. This codes for CASKNEGPSGITIYF.

The genes are TRBV5-1 and TRBJ1-4; weak D call: TRBD1 (6 bases). The CDR3 sequence is 15 residues long. Germline-derived CDR1 and CDR2 are SGHRS and YFSETQ. V was clipped by 5 bases and J by 0 bases, with 11 bases between them. The CDR3 is CASSQGTTTNEKLFF. CDR3 coding DNA: TGCGCCAGCAGTCAGGGGACCACAACTAATGAAAAACTGTTTTTT.

The chain carries TRBV7-3 and TRBJ1-2; TRBD1 agrees at 7 bases. Per the germline V gene, CDR1 is SGHTA and CDR2 is FQGTGA. The CDR3 extends over 17 amino acids. J gave up 7 bases and V 7 bases, and 21 bases lay outside the gene matches. CDR3 residues: CASTPGPRQGGLFGYTF. Written as DNA, the CDR3 is TGTGCCAGCACCCCGGGGCCCCGACAGGGTGGATTGTTTGGCTACACCTTC.

The chain is built from TRBV10-3 and TRBJ2-6, with 9 bases identical to TRBD1. The ends lost 4 bases at V and 2 bases at J; junction bases unmatched: 0. Germline assignment: CDR1 ENHRY and CDR2 SYGVKD. This CDR3 contains 15 residues. CDR3 loop: CAISGDRAGANVLTF. In DNA, the CDR3 is TGTGCCATCAGTGGGGACAGGGCTGGGGCCAACGTCCTGACTTTC.

V gene TRBV27 combines with J gene TRBJ1-1; 7 bases line up with TRBD1. This CDR3 spans 13 amino acids. Germline loops: CDR1 MNHEY, CDR2 SMNVEV (reference sequence). V shed 5 bases and J 1 base; nucleotides not matched to a gene: 1. CDR3 sequence reads: CASSKGANTEAFF. CDR3 bases: TGTGCCAGCAGTAAGGGGGCGAACACTGAAGCTTTCTTT.

The V gene is TRBV5-1, the J gene TRBJ1-1, with D tentatively TRBD1 (6 bases). This CDR3 contains 16 residues. CDR1 is SGHRS and CDR2 is YFSETQ in the germline V gene. V lost 1 base and J lost 2, with 15 bases in between. CDR3 region: CASSLWPRGPNTEAFF. CDR3 nucleotides: TGCGCCAGCAGCTTGTGGCCCAGGGGACCAAACACTGAAGCTTTCTTT.

A single count supports this clone. The rearrangement joins TRBV18 to TRBJ2-7; TRBD2 matches 7 bases. With 5 bases clipped from V and 6 bases from J, the junction kept 7 bases outside the gene matches. Germline CDR1 KGHSH, CDR2 LQKENI. The CDR3 is 13 residues long. The CDR3 DNA is TGTGCCAGCTCAGCTAACGGGGGGTCCGAGCAGTACTTC. Encoded protein: CASSANGGSEQYF.

This clone was seen once. This chain joins TRBV27 and TRBJ1-6; 8 bases are shared with TRBD1. The length of the CDR3 is 14 residues. Unmatched junction bases numbered 6, after V lost 5 bases and J lost 9 bases. CDR1 is MNHEY, CDR2 SMNVEV, per germline (reference sequence). The chain's CDR3 is CASSPDRVTSPLHF. The CDR3 coding sequence is TGTGCCAGCAGTCCGGACAGGGTAACTTCACCCCTCCACTTT.

The CDR3 DNA reads as TGTGCCAGCAGCGAGGACACCACCTATGGCTACACCTTC. This encodes CASSEDTTYGYTF. This sequence joins TRBV3-1 (or the pseudogene TRBV3-2) and TRBJ1-2; D possibly corresponds to TRBD1 (5 bases). Germline V gene sequence: CDR1 LGHDT, CDR2 YNNKEL (reference sequence). CDR3 size: 13 residues. V dropped 5 bases and J dropped 4 bases, with 11 bases sitting between them.

This clone is a singleton in its sample. The gene calls are TRBV29-1 and TRBJ1-5, with TRBD1 identical over 7 bases. In germline, CDR1 is SQVTM, CDR2 ANQGSEA. V shed 2 bases, J shed 4 bases, and the junction held 20 bases outside the gene matches. CDR3 length: 19 amino acids. The CDR3 DNA reads TGCAGCGTTGAACCGTGTGGACAGGTGCCTGTCAAGCGAAATCAGCCCCAGCATTTT. Amino acids: CSVEPCGQVPVKRNQPQHF.

The rearrangement links TRBV7-2 to TRBJ1-4; possible D gene TRBD1, 6 bases. The CDR3 spans 16 residues. V dropped 5 bases and J dropped 0 bases, with 13 bases sitting between them. Germline loops: CDR1 SGHTA, CDR2 FQGNSA. The CDR3 nucleotides are TGTGCCAGCAGCCCAGGACAGCATGCAACTAATGAAAAACTGTTTTTT. Its protein is CASSPGQHATNEKLFF.

The chain links TRBV19 to TRBJ1-3; 9 bases agree with TRBD1. The length of the CDR3 is 17 residues. Germline V gene sequence: CDR1 LNHDA, CDR2 SQIVND (reference sequence). With V trimmed by 6 bases and J by 0 bases, 9 bases remained unmatched. The CDR3 spells CASSRNPGQGSGNTIYF. DNA of the CDR3: TGTGCCAGTAGCCGCAACCCGGGACAGGGCTCTGGAAACACCATATATTTT.

This sequence joins TRBV5-8 and TRBJ2-1; D is possibly TRBD2 (6 bases). Germline V CDR1 and CDR2: SGHTS, YDEGEE. Trimming removed 6 bases from V and 0 bases from J, with 16 bases in between. The CDR3 is 16 residues long. CDR3 amino acids: CASTLLAESSYNEQFF. CDR3 DNA: TGTGCCAGCACACTTTTAGCGGAGAGCTCCTACAATGAGCAGTTCTTC. Full variable domain (outside the CDR3, taken from reference TRBV5-8 and TRBJ2-1): EAGVTQSPTHLIKTRGQQATLRCSPISGHTSVYWYQQALGLGLQFLLWYDEGEERNRGNFPPRFSGRQFPNYSSELNVNALELEDSALYLCASTLLAESSYNEQFFGPGTRLTVL.

This clone was seen a few times. Here the CDR3 reads CASSQTGTSYGYTF. CDR3 DNA sequence: TGTGCCAGCAGCCAGACAGGGACTTCCTATGGCTACACCTTC. This chain joins TRBV7-2 and TRBJ1-2; 7 positions match TRBD1. Germline V gene sequence: CDR1 SGHTA, CDR2 FQGNSA. V trimming: 5 bases; J trimming: 4 bases; junction bases outside the gene matches: 7. The CDR3 loop spans 14 amino acids.

J is TRBJ2-3 and V is TRBV7-6; no definite D call. With 1 base removed from V and 6 bases from J, the gap between germline ends came to 14 bases. CDR1 and CDR2 from the germline V gene are SGHVS and FNYEAQ. The CDR3 spans 15 residues. The CDR3 DNA reads as TGTGCCAGCAGCTTAGGGCGGCTGAATGGGGATACGCAGTATTTT. This gives the protein CASSLGRLNGDTQYF.

The J gene is TRBJ1-2, the V gene TRBV28; 8 bases are shared with TRBD1. The CDR3 is 16 residues long. Per germline, CDR1 MDHEN and CDR2 SYDVKM. V trimming: 4 bases; J trimming: 1 base; junction bases outside the gene matches: 8. CDR3 residues: CASSSPGTGHNYGYTF. The CDR3 nucleotides are TGTGCCAGCAGTTCCCCCGGGACAGGTCATAACTATGGCTACACCTTC.

The chain couples TRBV21-1 to TRBJ1-6; the table's D gene call, TRBD1, was not cross checked with the DNA. TRBV21-1 has pseudogene status. The CDR3 length is 20 residues. The DNA of the CDR3 is TGTGCCAGCAGCTTATCCCGGGACAGACCGGAGAGCTCCTATAATTCACCCCTCCACTTT. This gives the protein CASSLSRDRPESSYNSPLHF.

This chain connects TRBV25-1 to TRBJ1-1; TRBD1 matches at 10 bases. The ends lost 6 bases at V and 3 bases at J; junction bases unmatched: 4. CDR3 length: 14 amino acids. The germline gives CDR1 MGHDK, CDR2 SYGVNS. The CDR3 DNA is TGTGCCAGCAGCTCGGACAGGGGGGACACTGAAGCTTTCTTT. It codes for CASSSDRGDTEAFF. The variable domain in full, with the rest retrieved from reference TRBV25-1 and TRBJ1-1, is EADIYQTPRYLVIGTGKKITLECSQTMGHDKMYWYQQDPGMELHLIHYSYGVNSTEKGDLSSESTVSRIRTEHFPLTLESARPSHTSQYLCASSSDRGDTEAFFGQGTRLTVV.

As DNA, the CDR3 is TGTGCCAGCAGCAGATCCGGGACAGGGAACTATGGCTACACCTTC. Translation: CASSRSGTGNYGYTF. This chain links TRBV9 with TRBJ1-2, with 9 bases matching TRBD1. The length of the CDR3 is 15 residues. Per germline, CDR1 SGDLS and CDR2 YYNGEE. V gave up 4 bases and J gave up 2 bases; unmatched junction bases: 6.

DNA for the CDR3: TGTGCCAGCAGCGGCGGGACAGGGGGAGCACAAGAGACCCAGTACTTC. The encoded protein is CASSGGTGGAQETQYF. V gene TRBV9 combines with J gene TRBJ2-5; 11 bases fit TRBD1. This CDR3 is built from 16 residues. CDR1 is SGDLS and CDR2 is YYNGEE in the germline V gene. Trimming removed 3 bases from V and 2 bases from J; junction bases left unmatched: 6.

The V and J genes are TRBV5-4 and TRBJ1-1; 10 nucleotides agree with TRBD1. Per germline, CDR1 SGHNT and CDR2 YYREEE (reference sequence). CDR3 length: 16 amino acids. With 5 bases clipped from V and 5 bases from J, the junction kept 12 bases outside the gene matches. The CDR3 region has the DNA TGTGCCAGCAGTTTTTCTCGGGACAGGGGCTGGACTGAAGCTTTCTTT. This sequence encodes CASSFSRDRGWTEAFF. Full variable domain (outside the CDR3, taken from reference TRBV5-4 and TRBJ1-1): ETGVTQSPTHLIKTRGQQVTLRCSSQSGHNTVSWYQQALGQGPQFIFQYYREEENGRGNFPPRFSGLQFPNYSSELNVNALELDDSALYLCASSFSRDRGWTEAFFGQGTRLTVV.

The chain is built from TRBV10-3 and TRBJ1-1; unclear D gene. The CDR3 contains 13 residues. The germline V gene encodes CDR1 ENHRY and CDR2 SYGVKD. V gave up 7 bases and J gave up 1 base, with 10 bases separating them. This CDR3 reads CAINRGGNTEAFF. DNA of the CDR3: TGTGCCATCAACCGGGGTGGGAACACTGAAGCTTTCTTT.

In the case of this clone: Additional DNA sequences in this sample encode the identical CDR3. The V and J genes are TRBV5-1 and TRBJ2-5; tentative D call: TRBD1 (6 bases). V was shortened by 4 bases and J by 2 bases, with 12 bases between the two germline ends. The CDR3 runs to 14 residues. The germline V gene has CDR1 SGHRS and CDR2 YFSETQ. DNA of the CDR3: TGCGCCAGCAGCCCGACAGGTTCTCAAGAGACCCAGTACTTC. Encoded protein: CASSPTGSQETQYF.

The chain joins TRBV2 to TRBJ2-3; D possibly corresponds to TRBD2 (6 bases). The germline V gene encodes CDR1 SNHLY and CDR2 FYNNEI. Trimming removed 8 bases at V and 6 bases at J, with 12 bases between. The CDR3 sequence is 12 residues long. As DNA, the CDR3 is TGTGCCAGCCTACCCCGGGGGGATACGCAGTATTTT. Encoded protein: CASLPRGDTQYF.

This rearrangement joins TRBV19 to TRBJ2-5; TRBD2 matches 8 bases. The trim removed 7 bases at V and 4 bases at J, leaving 8 bases unmatched. Looked up from germline, CDR1 is LNHDA and CDR2 is SQIVND (reference sequence). The CDR3 loop spans 14 amino acids. CDR3 sequence reads: CASTPGGVGETQYF. DNA for the CDR3: TGTGCCAGTACCCCGGGGGGGGTTGGAGAGACCCAGTACTTC.

The chain recombines TRBV7-3 with TRBJ1-1; no reliable D call. V lost 2 bases to trimming and J lost 1 base, with 5 bases between them. The CDR3 is made up of 13 amino acids. Germline V gene lookup returns CDR1 SGHTA and CDR2 FQGTGA. The CDR3 loop is CASSLRENTEAFF. CDR3 nucleotides: TGTGCCAGCAGCTTACGAGAGAACACTGAAGCTTTCTTT. The entire variable domain, with the rest obtained from reference TRBV7-3 and TRBJ1-1, is as follows: GAGVSQTPSNKVTEKGKYVELRCDPISGHTALYWYRQSLGQGPEFLIYFQGTGAADDSGLPNDRFFAVRPEGSVSTLKIQRTERGDSAVYLCASSLRENTEAFFGQGTRLTVV.

The rearrangement joins TRBV12-3 or TRBV12-4 to TRBJ2-7, with D possibly TRBD1 on 6 matching bases. V lost 8 bases to trimming and J lost 3 bases, with 14 bases between them. The CDR3 is 13 amino acids. In DNA, the CDR3 is TGTGCCAGCGGTCCTACAGGGATCTACGAGCAGTACTTC. This sequence encodes CASGPTGIYEQYF.

The V gene is TRBV28, the J gene TRBJ2-5; 11 bases line up with TRBD1. CDR3 length equals 12 residues. Losses at the gene ends were 8 bases for V and 7 bases for J; bases not matched to a gene: 3. Germline-derived CDR1 and CDR2 are MDHEN and SYDVKM. The CDR3, as DNA: TGTGCCAGCCGGACAGGGGGCGGGACCCAGTACTTC. It specifies CASRTGGGTQYF.

This clone has a single count. The chain employs TRBV3-1 (or the pseudogene TRBV3-2) and TRBJ2-3, with 14 bases lining up with TRBD2. With 0 bases clipped from V and 4 bases from J, the junction kept 3 bases outside the gene matches. The CDR3 runs to 17 residues. CDR1 is LGHDT and CDR2 is YNNKEL in the germline V gene (reference sequence). CDR3 loop: CASSQDKGLAGADTQYF. Written as DNA, the CDR3 is TGTGCCAGCAGCCAAGATAAGGGACTAGCGGGGGCAGATACGCAGTATTTT.

The chain joins TRBV9 to TRBJ1-6; 8 bases align to TRBD1. The V gene end was trimmed by 3 bases and the J gene end by 10 bases; junction bases not matched to a gene: 6. The CDR3 spans 14 residues. The germline gives CDR1 SGDLS, CDR2 YYNGEE. For the CDR3, the DNA is TGTGCCAGCAGCGCCTTAGACAGGGGATCACCCCTCCACTTT. Protein sequence: CASSALDRGSPLHF. The variable domain in full, with the rest retrieved from reference TRBV9 and TRBJ1-6, is DSGVTQTPKHLITATGQRVTLRCSPRSGDLSVYWYQQSLDQGLQFLIQYYNGEERAKGNILERFSAQQFPDLHSELNLSSLELGDSALYFCASSALDRGSPLHFGNGTRLTVT.

The V call is TRBV7-9, the J call TRBJ2-7; the D is unclear. The CDR3 contains 16 residues. Trimming pared 1 base from V and 2 bases from J, leaving 15 bases between. Germline lookup yields CDR1 SEHNR and CDR2 FQNEAQ (reference sequence). The DNA for the CDR3 is TGTGCCAGCAGCTTAGTGCCCGCGAGTAACCCCTACGAGCAGTACTTC. Its translation: CASSLVPASNPYEQYF.